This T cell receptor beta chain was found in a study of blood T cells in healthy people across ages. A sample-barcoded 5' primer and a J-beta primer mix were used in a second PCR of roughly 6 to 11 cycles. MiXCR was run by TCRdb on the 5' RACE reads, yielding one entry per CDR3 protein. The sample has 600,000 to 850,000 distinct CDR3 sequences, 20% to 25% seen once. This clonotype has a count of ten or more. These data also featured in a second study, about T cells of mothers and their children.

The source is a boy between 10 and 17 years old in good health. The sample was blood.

CDR3 sequence (DNA): TGTGCCAGCAGCCAAAGACAGGGAGGCGAGACCCAGTACTTC. As protein: CASSQRQGGETQYF. The rearrangement joins TRBV3-1 to TRBJ2-5; possible D gene TRBD1, 7 bases. Germline lookup yields CDR1 LGHDT and CDR2 YNNKEL (reference sequence). V lost 2 bases and J lost 5, with 12 bases in between. This CDR3 is built from 14 residues.